Listed below are T cell receptor beta chains from one sample, sequenced in a study of T cell responses to AZD1222 COVID-19 vaccine. The assay was immunoSEQ multiplex PCR, and TCRdb's table has in-frame clones only and misses some. Among around 150,000 clones listed, 80% to 95% were seen once. Here the sequenced sample was peripheral blood, taken 28 days after the second AZD1222 dose. These receptors were taken from an adult who received the AZD1222 COVID-19 vaccine. Each CDR3 is given with its conserved first and last residue. A D gene is named only where the DNA matches it firmly. Rows may omit the clone size; those that give it use once, few, many or a size class.

cdr3_nt cdr3_aa v_call d_call clone_size j_call
TGCGCCAGCAGCCGCCCTAGGGAGGGTGGCTACACCTTC CASSRPREGGYTF TRBV4-1 . once TRBJ1-2
TGTGCCAGCAGCCTAAGAGGGGGCACTGAAGCTTTCTTT CASSLRGGTEAFF TRBV9 . once TRBJ1-1
TGTGCCAGCAGCTTTGTGGATAACTATGGCTACACCTTC CASSFVDNYGYTF TRBV7-9 . . TRBJ1-2
TGTGCCAGCAGCCCGCCAGGGGCCGGGACCGGGGAGCTGTTTTTT CASSPPGAGTGELFF TRBV14 . . TRBJ2-2
TGTGCCAGCAGTGAAGCTCCGACACGAGGAGGGGTGAACACTGAAGCTTTCTTT CASSEAPTRGGVNTEAFF TRBV2 . . TRBJ1-1
TGTGCCAGTAGTACCCCGGACAGGAGGATTTATGGCTACACCTTC CASSTPDRRIYGYTF TRBV19 TRBD1 . TRBJ1-2
TGTGCCAGCAGCCAGGGACAGGGCCTTAACTACGAGCAGTACTTC CASSQGQGLNYEQYF TRBV7-6 TRBD1 once TRBJ2-7
TGTGCCAGCAGATCCGGGACATCGGAGTGGGACGAGCAGTACTTC CASRSGTSEWDEQYF TRBV7-2 . . TRBJ2-7
TGTGCCAGTAGTAGGACAGCGGACACTGAAGCTTTCTTT CASSRTADTEAFF TRBV19 . once TRBJ1-1
TGTGCCATCAGTGGGCCAAACAATGAGCAGTTCTTC CAISGPNNEQFF TRBV10-3 . . TRBJ2-1
TGTGCCAGCAGTCATGACAGGGGTTTGCCAGATACGCAGTATTTT CASSHDRGLPDTQYF TRBV5-5 TRBD1 . TRBJ2-3
TGTGCCAGCTATAGGAGGACAGGGAACAACTATGGCTACACCTTC CASYRRTGNNYGYTF TRBV19 TRBD1 . TRBJ1-2
TGTGCCAGCAGCTTGGGGGGGCGGGTCTACGAGCAGTACTTC CASSLGGRVYEQYF TRBV11-2 . . TRBJ2-7
TGTGCCAGCAGCACCCGGGACAGGGAGGACCACGAGCAGTACTTC CASSTRDREDHEQYF TRBV13 TRBD1 . TRBJ2-7
TGTGCCAGCAGTTACGGTCACACTGAAGCTTTCTTT CASSYGHTEAFF TRBV6-2/TRBV6-3 . . TRBJ1-1
TGTGCCAGTAGTATAGCGGGAGGGCCCAACGAGCAGTACTTC CASSIAGGPNEQYF TRBV19 TRBD2 . TRBJ2-7
TGTGCCAGCAGCTTAGTGTCGGGGGGAGGAAATTCACCCCTCCACTTT CASSLVSGGGNSPLHF TRBV7-9 . . TRBJ1-6
TGTGCCAGCAGTTATCCGGGCGGGAGGGCCGCCTCAGATACGCAGTATTTT CASSYPGGRAASDTQYF TRBV6-2/TRBV6-3 TRBD2 . TRBJ2-3
TGCGCCAGCAGGGAGGCTAGCGGGAGAAGCTCCTACAATGAGCAGTTCTTC CASREASGRSSYNEQFF TRBV5-1 TRBD2 . TRBJ2-1
TGTGCCAGTAGTGCCCGGGGGGGTACGGGTACGCAGTATTTT CASSARGGTGTQYF TRBV19 TRBD2 . TRBJ2-3
TGTGCCAGCAGACTAGCGGACTCCTACAATGAGCAGTTCTTC CASRLADSYNEQFF TRBV6-5 TRBD2 . TRBJ2-1
TGTGCCAGCAGTTTCGTGTCTGGCGAGCAGTACTTC CASSFVSGEQYF TRBV27 . . TRBJ2-7
TGTGCCACAGGAAAAACTAATGAAAAACTGTTTTTT CATGKTNEKLFF TRBV6-5 . . TRBJ1-4
TGTGCCAGCAGCGGGATGGCGGGAGGGACTCGGGAGCAGTACTTC CASSGMAGGTREQYF TRBV3-1/TRBV3-2 TRBD2 . TRBJ2-7
TGCAGCCTCCGAACTAGCGGGAGTTTGTACAATGAGCAGTTCTTC CSLRTSGSLYNEQFF TRBV29-1 TRBD2 . TRBJ2-1